This T cell receptor beta chain was identified in a study of T-cell memory formation after mild COVID-19. Across the whole study: TCR clusters were mostly donor specific.

On this clonotype: The target antigen is unknown.

With constant-segment primers, 5'RACE yielded cDNA libraries of TCR alpha and TCR beta that carried sample barcodes and UMIs. Using its own MiXCR run on the 5' RACE reads, TCRdb lists one record per CDR3 protein. The repertoire holds 250,000 to 350,000 distinct CDR3 sequences, with about a sixth as singletons. Study-level results: Some responding clones appeared in pre-infection memory, suggesting cross-reactive memory joined. A balance of CD4 and CD8 characterized clones contracting day 15 to 85, whereas later expanders leaned CD4+.

The V gene's germline CDR1 is MNHNY and CDR2 SVGAGI (reference sequence). The CDR3 runs to 15 residues. V was cut by 0 bases and J by 3 bases, with 11 bases left in between. Sequences were obtained from PBMCs or a T cell subset sorted from them (not recorded which). The rearrangement uses TRBV6-6 and TRBJ1-1, with D possibly matching TRBD1 (6 bases). This receptor was obtained from a man in his late teens or twenties who had mild COVID-19 (a few samples of this study predate the infection). Cell type and time point are not known. CDR3 coding DNA: TGTGCCAGCAGTTACTCAGGGGGGTCGCACACTGAAGCTTTCTTT. It specifies CASSYSGGSHTEAFF.